The present entry profiles one TCR beta chain with its context. The antigen remains unidentified. The assay was immunoSEQ multiplex PCR, and TCRdb's table has in-frame clones only and misses some. The top ten clones hold roughly 5.3% of a sample with approximately 18,000 clones, over 65% of them seen once. The sample is drawn from a study of somatic mutations in cytotoxic T cells in rheumatoid arthritis. Study outcomes and limitations: CD8+ clonality increased with age in rheumatoid arthritis patients but not in healthy controls.

The germline gives CDR1 WNHNN, CDR2 SYGVQD (reference sequence). CDR3 length: 15 residues. Trimming cost V 8 bases and J 2 bases; bases outside gene matches: 5. Blood donors served as healthy controls; their median age was approximately 50 years (range about 20-70), and 55% were female. Sequenced: CD8+ T cells sorted from blood. The receptor was derived from a man aged 60 to 75 in good health. The gene calls are TRBV10-1 and TRBJ2-1, with 11 bases lining up with TRBD2. CDR3 DNA: TGCGCCAGCTTCCTTAGCGGGAGGGCCTACAATGAGCAGTTCTTC. This gives the protein CASFLSGRAYNEQFF.